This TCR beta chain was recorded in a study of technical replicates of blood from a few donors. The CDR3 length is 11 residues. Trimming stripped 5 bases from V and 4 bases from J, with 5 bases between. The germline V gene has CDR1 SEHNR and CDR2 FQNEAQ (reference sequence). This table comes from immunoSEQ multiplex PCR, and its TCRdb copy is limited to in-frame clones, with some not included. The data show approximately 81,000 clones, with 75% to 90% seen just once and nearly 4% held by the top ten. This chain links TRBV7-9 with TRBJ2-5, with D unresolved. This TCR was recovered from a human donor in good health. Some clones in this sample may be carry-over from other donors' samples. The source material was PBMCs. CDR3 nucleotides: TGTGCCAGCAGCATGAGAGAGACCCAGTACTTC. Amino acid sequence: CASSMRETQYF.